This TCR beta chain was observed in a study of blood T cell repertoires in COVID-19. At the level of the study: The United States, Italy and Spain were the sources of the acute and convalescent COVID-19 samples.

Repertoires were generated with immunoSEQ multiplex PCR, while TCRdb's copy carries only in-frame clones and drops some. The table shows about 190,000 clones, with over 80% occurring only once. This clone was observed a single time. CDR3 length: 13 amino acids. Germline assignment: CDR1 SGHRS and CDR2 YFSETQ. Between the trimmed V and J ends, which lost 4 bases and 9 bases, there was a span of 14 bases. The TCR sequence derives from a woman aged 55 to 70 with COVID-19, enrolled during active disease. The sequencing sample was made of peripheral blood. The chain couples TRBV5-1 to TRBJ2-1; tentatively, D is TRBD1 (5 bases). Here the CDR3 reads CASSPDGRGEQFF. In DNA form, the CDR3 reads TGCGCCAGCAGCCCGGATGGTAGGGGTGAGCAGTTCTTC.